The 10 T cell receptor beta chains below all came from one sample that was sequenced in a study of blood T cell repertoires in COVID-19. Clones were read by immunoSEQ multiplex PCR, and TCRdb kept only the in-frame ones, dropping some. The data hold approximately 210,000 clones, with approximately 90% observed a single time. The sample comprised peripheral blood. Every receptor here comes from a man aged 40-55 years with acute or convalescent COVID-19.

The chain employs TRBV27 and TRBJ2-1; no clear D. CDR1 MNHEY and CDR2 SMNVEV come from the germline V gene (reference sequence). This CDR3 has 13 residues. The germline V and J ends were trimmed by 5 bases and 4 bases, with 9 bases remaining between them. CDR3 in amino acids: CASSLDLYNEQFF. CDR3 bases: TGTGCCAGCAGTCTAGACCTATACAATGAGCAGTTCTTC.

The genes are TRBV7-6 and TRBJ2-5; 10 nucleotides line up with TRBD2. Trimming removed 4 bases from V and 1 base from J; junction bases left unmatched: 6. Per germline, CDR1 SGHVS and CDR2 FNYEAQ. The CDR3 is 16 residues long. In nucleotides, the CDR3 is TGTGCCAGCAGCTCCTGGACTAGCGGAGCCCAAGAGACCCAGTACTTC. Protein sequence: CASSSWTSGAQETQYF.

This clone was observed a handful of times. The chain is built from TRBV9 and TRBJ2-6; 7 nucleotides line up with TRBD2. The V gene end was trimmed by 4 bases and the J gene end by 4 bases; junction bases not matched to a gene: 5. Germline CDR1 is SGDLS and CDR2 is YYNGEE. The CDR3 consists of 15 residues. The CDR3 loop reads CASSTGGSGANVLTF. CDR3 nucleotide sequence: TGTGCCAGCAGCACCGGGGGGTCAGGGGCCAACGTCCTGACTTTC.

This chain links TRBV27 with TRBJ1-2, with a weak D call TRBD1 (6 bases). The CDR3 sequence is 13 residues long. Germline V gene sequence: CDR1 MNHEY, CDR2 SMNVEV (reference sequence). Trimming left V 6 bases short and J 6 bases short, with 14 bases between. The DNA for the CDR3 is TGTGCCAGCAGGACGGGGGGCCCAAATGGCTACACCTTC. This codes for CASRTGGPNGYTF.

The gene calls are TRBV5-1 and TRBJ2-5; D is possibly TRBD2 (6 bases). The germline V gene has CDR1 SGHRS and CDR2 YFSETQ. Trimming removed 2 bases at V and 5 bases at J, with 16 bases between. The length of the CDR3 is 15 residues. The CDR3 bases are TGCGCCAGCAGCTTCCGGGGGTACTATATGGAGACCCAGTACTTC. Residues: CASSFRGYYMETQYF. Based on the CDR3 plus reference TRBV5-1 and TRBJ2-5, the full variable domain is KAGVTQTPRYLIKTRGQQVTLSCSPISGHRSVSWYQQTPGQGLQFLFEYFSETQRNKGNFPGRFSGRQFSNSRSEMNVSTLELGDSALYLCASSFRGYYMETQYFGPGTRLLVL.

The rearrangement links TRBV19 to TRBJ1-2; 9 nucleotides align to TRBD1. The CDR3 consists of 15 residues. Germline loops: CDR1 LNHDA, CDR2 SQIVND (reference sequence). With V trimmed by 4 bases and J by 3 bases, 6 bases remained unmatched. CDR3 in DNA: TGTGCCAGTAGTAACAAACAGGGGGCAGACTATGGCTACACCTTC. This codes for CASSNKQGADYGYTF.

The V call is TRBV11-3, the J call TRBJ2-3, with D perhaps TRBD2 (5 bases). The length of the CDR3 is 13 residues. V lost 5 bases to trimming and J lost 3 bases, with 9 bases between them. Looked up from germline, CDR1 is SGHNT and CDR2 is YENEEA. CDR3 in amino acids: CASSPRDTDTQYF. DNA of the CDR3: TGTGCCAGCAGCCCCCGGGATACAGATACGCAGTATTTT.

On this clone: This specimen includes other DNA sequences encoding the same CDR3. The gene calls are TRBV19 and TRBJ2-5, with 11 nucleotides matching TRBD1. V trimming: 1 base; J trimming: 5 bases; junction bases outside the gene matches: 0. CDR1 and CDR2 (germline): LNHDA, SQIVND (reference sequence). The CDR3 runs 14 residues. DNA of the CDR3: TGTGCCAGTAGTATAGGGACAGGGGGCGAGACCCAGTACTTC. Protein product: CASSIGTGGETQYF. The full variable domain, completed using reference TRBV19 and TRBJ2-5, is DGGITQSPKYLFRKEGQNVTLSCEQNLNHDAMYWYRQDPGQGLRLIYYSQIVNDFQKGDIAEGYSVSREKKESFPLTVTSAQKNPTAFYLCASSIGTGGETQYFGPGTRLLVL.

This rearrangement joins TRBV15 to TRBJ2-7; D might be TRBD2 (6 bases). CDR1 and CDR2 (germline): LNHNV, YYDKDF (reference sequence). The CDR3 covers 13 residues. Trimming took off 6 bases at V and 0 bases at J, with 9 bases between the two ends. The CDR3 sequence is CATRGGSSYEQYF. The CDR3 DNA is TGTGCCACCAGGGGGGGAAGCTCCTACGAGCAGTACTTC.

This clone was seen a single time. The chain is built from TRBV3-1 (or the pseudogene TRBV3-2) and TRBJ2-7, with 8 bases matching TRBD2. The CDR3 has 15 amino acids. Germline V gene data show CDR1 as LGHDT and CDR2 as YNNKEL (reference sequence). The V gene end was trimmed by 1 base and the J gene end by 6 bases; junction bases not matched to a gene: 8. CDR3 amino acids: CASSQGPGGGSEQYF. CDR3 in DNA: TGTGCCAGCAGCCAAGGCCCCGGCGGGGGGAGCGAGCAGTACTTC.